The 29 T cell receptor beta chains in this list originate from one sample, sequenced in a study of shared clonotypes between healthy human individuals. Only in-frame clones appear in the TCRdb table, and some are missing; sequencing was by immunoSEQ multiplex PCR. The data hold fewer than 1.4 million clones, with around three quarters observed a single time. The sample taken for sequencing was memory CD4+ T cells from PBMCs. Subset specified: CD45RA-negative fraction. The source is a man aged 18 to 30 in good health. Some clones in this sample may be carry-over from other donors' samples.

This clone was counted only a few times. The J gene is TRBJ1-1, the V gene TRBV14; perhaps TRBD1 as D (6 bases). Germline V gene lookup returns CDR1 SGHDN and CDR2 FVKESK. The CDR3 is 12 amino acids. Trimming cost V 1 base and J 8 bases, with 8 bases left between them. CDR3 protein: CASSQVGGEAFF. CDR3 bases: TGTGCCAGCAGCCAAGTAGGGGGAGAAGCTTTCTTT.

This chain uses TRBV7-8 with TRBJ2-5; the D gene could be TRBD1 or TRBD2 (6 bases each). The CDR3 totals 14 residues. Deletions cut 1 base from V and 4 bases from J, with 10 bases between. In germline, CDR1 is SGHVS, CDR2 FQNEAQ. In DNA form, the CDR3 reads TGTGCCAGCAGCTTAGTCGGGGGCCGAGAGACCCAGTACTTC. Residues: CASSLVGGRETQYF.

A few counts support this clone. The chain carries TRBV7-8 and TRBJ2-7, with 11 bases that match TRBD1. Germline values: CDR1 SGHVS, CDR2 FQNEAQ. With 2 bases clipped from V and 6 bases from J, the junction kept 3 bases outside the gene matches. CDR3 length equals 14 residues. CDR3 bases: TGTGCCAGCAGCTTAATGGGGACAGGGGGCGAGCAGTACTTC. Encoded protein: CASSLMGTGGEQYF.

In regard to this clone: The junction and the germline gene differ at one end; a read error may be behind it. This chain connects TRBV7-2 to TRBJ1-2, with D possibly matching TRBD1 (6 bases). The CDR3 totals 16 residues. Germline values: CDR1 SGHTA, CDR2 FQGNSA. Here the CDR3 DNA reads TGTGCCAGCAGCCTAGCTTGGGGGGCCAGCGGCTATGGCTACACCTTC. It is translated as CASSLAWGASGYGYTF.

In regard to this clone: This likely traces to a read error, being one base from a far larger clone. The sample contains more than one DNA sequence encoding this CDR3. This chain joins TRBV7-8 and TRBJ2-5; D call uncertain. The DNA end lines up better with TRBJ2-7; the J call may be wrong. The CDR3 is 15 amino acids. Per germline, CDR1 SGHVS and CDR2 FQNEAQ. DNA of the CDR3: TGTGCTAGCAGTTTCCTCCGCTACTCACCCTACGAGCAGTACTTC. Its translation is CASSFLRYSPYEQYF.

About this clone: One base away lies a much larger clone, so this may be a sequencing read error. The same CDR3 can be traced to other DNA sequences in this sample. The gene calls are TRBV7-9 and TRBJ2-5; D is ambiguous. Per the germline V gene, CDR1 is SEHNR and CDR2 is FQNEAQ (reference sequence). Trimming took off 1 base at V and 5 bases at J, with 5 bases between the two ends. CDR3 length equals 12 residues. The DNA of the CDR3 is TGTGCCAGCAGCTTAGTCGGGGAGACCCAGTACTTC. Amino acid sequence: CASSLVGETQYF.

The V call is TRBV7-9, the J call TRBJ2-3; D call uncertain. With 2 bases removed from V and 6 bases from J, the gap between germline ends came to 9 bases. Germline values: CDR1 SEHNR, CDR2 FQNEAQ (reference sequence). This CDR3 is 13 amino acids long. CDR3 nucleotides: TGTGCCAGCAGCTTACAGATCGGGGATACGCAGTATTTT. Translated, it gives CASSLQIGDTQYF.

The chain has TRBV7-9 and TRBJ1-3; D gene uncertain. The length of the CDR3 is 15 residues. Trimming took off 2 bases at V and 1 base at J, with 9 bases between the two ends. CDR1 is SEHNR, CDR2 FQNEAQ, per germline (reference sequence). CDR3 sequence reads: CASSLSLSSGNTIYF. CDR3 bases: TGTGCCAGCAGCTTAAGTCTAAGTTCTGGAAACACCATATATTTT.

The chain joins TRBV27 to TRBJ1-1, with TRBD1 as a possible D gene (6 bases). The CDR3 has 17 amino acids. Per the germline V gene, CDR1 is MNHEY and CDR2 is SMNVEV (reference sequence). The germline V and J ends were trimmed by 0 bases and 2 bases, with 16 bases remaining between them. The CDR3 sequence is CASSLSRGGARNTEAFF. CDR3 sequence (DNA): TGTGCCAGCAGTTTATCGAGAGGGGGAGCCCGTAACACTGAAGCTTTCTTT.

Of note for this clone: The same CDR3 arises from other DNA sequences in this sample as well. The genes are TRBV18 and TRBJ2-5; 8 nucleotides match TRBD2. Germline lookup yields CDR1 KGHSH and CDR2 LQKENI. The CDR3 is 15 residues long. The V gene end was trimmed by 3 bases and the J gene end by 4 bases; junction bases not matched to a gene: 7. The CDR3: CASSPPLAGTETQYF. CDR3 nucleotides: TGTGCCAGCTCACCCCCTTTAGCGGGAACAGAGACCCAGTACTTC.

As concerns this clone: The sample carries other DNA sequences with the same CDR3. The chain has TRBV9 and TRBJ1-2; D might be TRBD1 (6 bases). Trimming stripped 0 bases from V and 5 bases from J, with 8 bases between. The CDR3 consists of 13 residues. From germline, CDR1 is SGDLS and CDR2 YYNGEE. CDR3: CASSVGQGYGYTF. The CDR3 bases are TGTGCCAGCAGCGTAGGGCAGGGGTATGGCTACACCTTC.

The chain couples TRBV5-4 to TRBJ2-3, with TRBD2 as a possible D gene (5 bases). V was pared by 0 bases and J by 1 base, with 9 bases between. The germline V gene has CDR1 SGHNT and CDR2 YYREEE (reference sequence). This CDR3 has 15 amino acids. The CDR3 region has the DNA TGTGCCAGCAGCTTGGGCCAGCGGCGCACAGATACGCAGTATTTT. Its translation: CASSLGQRRTDTQYF.

The genes are TRBV27 and TRBJ2-3; D gene uncertain. V gave up 6 bases and J gave up 0 bases, with 10 bases separating them. Germline CDR1 reads MNHEY; CDR2 reads SMNVEV (reference sequence). The CDR3 contains 14 residues. The CDR3 is CASSLRYSTDTQYF. The CDR3 nucleotides are TGTGCCAGCAGCCTTAGATATAGCACAGATACGCAGTATTTT.

The rearrangement links TRBV29-1 to TRBJ2-3, with D maybe TRBD1 (6 bases). CDR3 length: 15 residues. The germline V gene has CDR1 SQVTM and CDR2 ANQGSEA. Between the trimmed V and J ends, which lost 6 bases and 2 bases, there was a span of 18 bases. The CDR3, as DNA: TGCAGCGTCTCCCCCGCCCAGGGGCCCACAGATACGCAGTATTTT. This gives the protein CSVSPAQGPTDTQYF.

This clone was observed a handful of times. The rearrangement joins TRBV28 to TRBJ2-4; unclear D gene. The CDR3 covers 16 residues. Per germline, CDR1 MDHEN and CDR2 SYDVKM. V dropped 5 bases and J dropped 3 bases, with 17 bases sitting between them. The CDR3 region has the DNA TGTGCCAGCAGTGGGGTTGAGCCGAATGGCAAAAACATTCAGTACTTC. It is translated as CASSGVEPNGKNIQYF.

Regarding this clone: One base separates it from a far larger clone, so it is likely a read error. The chain links TRBV10-3 to TRBJ2-2; D unclear. Germline assignment: CDR1 ENHRY and CDR2 SYGVKD. The CDR3 is 13 residues long. The CDR3 region has the DNA TGTGCCATCTCTGAGGTGGCCACCAGGGAGCTGTTTTTT. Its protein product is CAISEVATRELFF.

This chain links TRBV9 with TRBJ2-5, with TRBD1 matching over 8 bases. This CDR3 has 15 residues. From germline, CDR1 is SGDLS and CDR2 YYNGEE. With V trimmed by 0 bases and J by 5 bases, 6 bases remained unmatched. The CDR3 bases are TGTGCCAGCAGCGTAGCAGGGGGCGACGGGGAGACCCAGTACTTC. Its protein is CASSVAGGDGETQYF.

The chain recombines TRBV6-6 with TRBJ1-2; a possible D gene is TRBD1 (5 bases). Between the trimmed V and J ends, which lost 6 bases and 1 base, there was a span of 15 bases. The germline V gene encodes CDR1 MNHNY and CDR2 SVGAGI (reference sequence). This CDR3 is built from 15 residues. Here the CDR3 reads CASRGDRTDNYGYTF. CDR3 in DNA: TGTGCCAGCAGAGGGGATAGGACGGATAACTATGGCTACACCTTC.

The chain links TRBV19 to TRBJ1-1; no clear D. V was trimmed by 3 bases and J by 0 bases, leaving 11 bases between them. Germline loops: CDR1 LNHDA, CDR2 SQIVND (reference sequence). CDR3 length equals 15 residues. This CDR3 is CASSIAGVMNTEAFF. In nucleotides, the CDR3 is TGTGCCAGTAGTATTGCGGGTGTGATGAACACTGAAGCTTTCTTT.

Details on this clone: One base separates it from a far larger clone, so it is likely a read error. The chain carries TRBV9 and TRBJ1-2, with D hard to call. The V and J ends lost 0 bases and 1 base respectively, with 4 bases between them. The germline CDR1 and CDR2 sequences are SGDLS and YYNGEE. This CDR3 comprises 13 residues. Here the CDR3 reads CASSVDNNYGYTF. CDR3 DNA: TGTGCCAGCAGCGTAGACAATAACTATGGCTACACCTTC.

This clone has a single count. V is TRBV2 and J is TRBJ1-2, with TRBD1 identical over 7 bases. The length of the CDR3 is 14 residues. The germline CDR1 and CDR2 sequences are SNHLY and FYNNEI. After removal of 7 bases from V and 4 bases from J, the junction contained 9 bases not matched to a gene. The CDR3 reads CASNRQGDSYGYTF. The CDR3 nucleotides are TGTGCCAGCAATAGACAGGGTGATTCCTATGGCTACACCTTC.

This chain connects TRBV27 to TRBJ1-1; the D gene is possibly TRBD1 (5 bases). Germline V lookup: CDR1 MNHEY, CDR2 SMNVEV (reference sequence). Trimming took 5 bases from V and 4 from J, leaving 17 bases between them. The CDR3 sequence is 15 residues long. The CDR3: CASSALGGMRTEAFF. The CDR3 DNA reads TGTGCCAGCAGTGCGTTGGGGGGTATGCGCACTGAAGCTTTCTTT.

V is TRBV29-1 and J is TRBJ2-5; no definite D call. V dropped 7 bases and J dropped 3 bases, with 12 bases sitting between them. The CDR3 spans 12 residues. Germline CDR1 is SQVTM and CDR2 is ANQGSEA. CDR3: CSARQREETQYF. Here the CDR3 DNA reads TGCAGCGCCCGACAAAGAGAAGAGACCCAGTACTTC.

This sequence joins TRBV6-6 and TRBJ2-3; D gene ambiguous. The CDR3 length is 14 residues. CDR1 and CDR2 from the germline V gene are MNHNY and SVGAGI (reference sequence). With 3 bases removed from V and 3 bases from J, the gap between germline ends came to 10 bases. The CDR3 protein is CASSYQEVTDTQYF. The CDR3 coding sequence is TGTGCCAGCAGTTATCAGGAAGTTACAGATACGCAGTATTTT.

The V and J genes are TRBV7-8 and TRBJ2-7; TRBD2 is a possible D gene (6 bases). CDR3 length: 16 residues. V was shortened by 1 base and J by 2 bases, with 15 bases between the two germline ends. Germline CDR1 and CDR2: SGHVS and FQNEAQ. The CDR3 region has the DNA TGTGCCAGCAGCTTAGATTACATAGCGGCGACCTACGAGCAGTACTTC. It specifies CASSLDYIAATYEQYF.

The chain couples TRBV6-1 to TRBJ1-5; 8 bases are a match to TRBD1. The CDR3 sequence is 15 residues long. Germline V gene sequence: CDR1 MNHNS, CDR2 SASEGT. V was pared by 3 bases and J by 5 bases, with 6 bases of the junction left unmatched. The CDR3 sequence is CASSDSTGGDQPQHF. CDR3 bases: TGTGCCAGCAGTGATAGTACAGGGGGAGATCAGCCCCAGCATTTT.

The chain links TRBV9 to TRBJ2-1; D is unclear. V gave up 0 bases and J gave up 7 bases, with 11 bases separating them. The CDR3 sequence is 14 residues long. Germline CDR1 and CDR2: SGDLS and YYNGEE. For the CDR3, the DNA is TGTGCCAGCAGCGTAGGTGGAGCCAAAAATGAGCAGTTCTTC. Translation: CASSVGGAKNEQFF.

This clone has just one count. The gene calls are TRBV6-5 and TRBJ2-7; D perhaps matches TRBD2 (6 bases). V dropped 8 bases and J dropped 1 base, with 18 bases sitting between them. Germline lookup yields CDR1 MNHEY and CDR2 SVGAGI. CDR3 length: 15 amino acids. In DNA, the CDR3 is TGTGCCAGCGCCGGGAGTTGGGTACAATCCTACGAGCAGTACTTC. It specifies CASAGSWVQSYEQYF.

Turning to this clone: A read error is possible here, since a much larger clone lies one base away. This sample includes further DNA sequences coding for the same CDR3. The rearrangement uses TRBV6-6 and TRBJ1-3; D perhaps matches TRBD1 (6 bases). Germline V lookup: CDR1 MNHNY, CDR2 SVGAGI (reference sequence). The CDR3 consists of 16 residues. V was cut by 8 bases and J by 0 bases, with 17 bases left in between. CDR3 protein: CASGRDRLFSGNTIYF. The CDR3 DNA sequence: TGTGCCAGCGGCCGTGACAGGCTTTTCTCTGGAAACACCATATATTTT.